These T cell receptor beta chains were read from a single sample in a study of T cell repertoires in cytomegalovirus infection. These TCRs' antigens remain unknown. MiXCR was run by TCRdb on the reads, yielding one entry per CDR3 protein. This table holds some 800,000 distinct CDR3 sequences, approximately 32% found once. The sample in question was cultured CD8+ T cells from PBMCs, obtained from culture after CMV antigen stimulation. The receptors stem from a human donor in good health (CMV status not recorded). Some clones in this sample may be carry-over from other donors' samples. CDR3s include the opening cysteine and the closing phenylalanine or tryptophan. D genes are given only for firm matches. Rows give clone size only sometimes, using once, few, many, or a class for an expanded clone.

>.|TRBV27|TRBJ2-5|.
CASSQNPARTQYF
TGTGCCAGCAGTCAAAACCCAGCAAGGACCCAGTACTTC
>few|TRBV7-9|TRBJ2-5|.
CASSLVSTQETQYF
TGTGCCAGCAGCTTAGTGTCTACCCAAGAGACCCAGTACTTC
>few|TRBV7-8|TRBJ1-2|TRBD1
CASSLPQQGTNYGYTF
TGTGCCAGCAGCTTACCCCAACAGGGGACTAACTATGGCTACACCTTC
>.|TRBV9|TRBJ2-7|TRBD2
CASSETSGGPYEQYF
TGTGCCAGCAGCGAGACTAGCGGGGGTCCCTACGAGCAGTACTTC
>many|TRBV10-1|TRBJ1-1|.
CASSEKTAYTEAFF
TGCGCCAGCAGTGAAAAGACAGCTTACACTGAAGCTTTCTTT
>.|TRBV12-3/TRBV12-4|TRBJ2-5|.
CASTLDRDSAVETQYF
TGTGCCAGCACCTTGGATAGGGACTCCGCAGTAGAGACCCAGTACTTC
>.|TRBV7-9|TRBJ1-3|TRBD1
CASSAGQANSGNTIYF
TGTGCCAGCAGCGCAGGACAGGCCAACTCTGGAAACACCATATATTTT
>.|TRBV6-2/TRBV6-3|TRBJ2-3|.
CASSYLRLSTDTQYF
TGTGCCAGCAGTTACCTCAGGCTGAGCACAGATACGCAGTATTTT
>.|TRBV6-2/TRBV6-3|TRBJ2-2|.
CASSRVDGANTGELFF
TGTGCCAGCAGTAGGGTGGACGGAGCTAACACCGGGGAGCTGTTTTTT
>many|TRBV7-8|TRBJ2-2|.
CASPGNTGELFF
TGTGCCAGTCCGGGGAACACCGGGGAGCTGTTTTTT
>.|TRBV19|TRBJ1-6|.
CASSPGAGGNSPLHF
TGTGCCAGTAGTCCGGGGGCCGGAGGTAATTCACCCCTCCACTTT
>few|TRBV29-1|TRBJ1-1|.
CSVAGKGGASTEAFF
TGCAGCGTCGCTGGGAAGGGGGGAGCGAGCACTGAAGCTTTCTTT
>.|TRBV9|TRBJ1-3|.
CASSPRGDLTPGNTIYF
TGTGCCAGCAGCCCCAGAGGGGACCTAACCCCTGGAAACACCATATATTTT
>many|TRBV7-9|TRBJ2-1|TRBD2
CASSLVVAGYNEQFF
TGTGCCAGCAGCTTAGTGGTAGCGGGATACAATGAGCAGTTCTTC
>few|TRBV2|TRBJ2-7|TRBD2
CASRGLAGYEQYF
TGTGCCAGCAGGGGACTAGCTGGCTACGAGCAGTACTTC
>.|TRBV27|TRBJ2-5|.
CASSFSGQSQETQYF
TGTGCCAGCAGTTTTTCCGGGCAATCTCAAGAGACCCAGTACTTC
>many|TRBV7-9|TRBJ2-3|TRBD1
CASSEAGTGDTDTQYF
TGTGCCAGCAGCGAAGCCGGGACAGGGGACACAGATACGCAGTATTTT
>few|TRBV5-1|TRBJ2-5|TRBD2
CASSFNLAGETQYF
TGCGCCAGCAGCTTCAACCTAGCGGGGGAGACCCAGTACTTC
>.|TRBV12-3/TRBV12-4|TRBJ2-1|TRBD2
CASTHSGGSYNEQFF
TGTGCCAGCACCCACAGCGGGGGCTCCTACAATGAGCAGTTCTTC